This T cell receptor (beta chain) was obtained from a study of shared clonotypes between healthy human individuals. Study-wide findings and caveats: Blood was the sole source, and tissue repertoires probably differ. Sequencing depth was predicted to influence how clonotypes are shared among donors.

The donor population consisted of healthy HIV-negative adults with no recent acute infections or vaccinations. The CDR3 runs to 15 residues. On this clone: The antigen is unknown.

For each subset, genomic DNA was distributed in equal portions over several immunoSEQ plates. The repertoire was sequenced with immunoSEQ multiplex PCR; TCRdb's copy has only in-frame clones and lacks some. Of about 2.3 million clones listed, over 85% are singletons. This clonotype was sampled from a man between 18 and 35 years old in good health. Some clones in this sample may be carry-over from other donors' samples. Sequencing was performed on naive CD4+ T cells from PBMCs. Sample subset: CD45RA+ positively selected. The chain links TRBV21-1 to TRBJ1-5. TRBV21-1 is assigned pseudogene status. The CDR3 sequence: CASSFDGRKNQPQHF. The CDR3 nucleotides are TGTGCCAGCAGCTTCGATGGACGGAAAAATCAGCCCCAGCATTTT.